This T cell receptor (beta chain) was identified during a study of blood T cell repertoires in COVID-19. Study summary: Donors in the United States, Italy and Spain gave samples during acute or convalescent COVID-19. T cells, B-cell-depleted T cells, or PBMCs provided the cDNA or gDNA that served as material.

Original handling: By means of reference gene primer amplification, nucleated cell counts were estimated. Measured with immunoSEQ multiplex PCR; TCRdb has only the in-frame clones, and not every one. V, J and clone size are those of that table, while D and trimming were read from the DNA. Of over 40,000 clones detected, approximately 90% appear once; the ten largest clones hold approximately 12%. This clone was observed a few times. The germline CDR1 and CDR2 sequences are SGHRS and YFSETQ. The length of the CDR3 is 16 residues. The ends were cut back, 1 base at V and 0 bases at J, with 11 bases in the middle.

What was sequenced was peripheral blood. V is TRBV5-1 and J is TRBJ1-3; D perhaps matches TRBD1 (6 bases). This receptor was obtained from a human donor in a cohort sampled during active COVID-19. The CDR3 here is CASSLYTGNSGNTIYF. CDR3 in DNA: TGCGCCAGCAGCTTGTATACAGGGAACTCTGGAAACACCATATATTTT.